This TCR beta chain is from a study of blood T cell repertoires in COVID-19. Overall study: Cohort 3 recovered donors had two negative PCRs, clearance, or symptom resolution. PBMCs, B-cell-depleted T cells, or T cells provided the cDNA or gDNA that made up the material.

The protocol was immunoSEQ multiplex PCR, while the TCRdb copy is restricted to in-frame clones and leaves out a portion. The sample includes more than 300,000 clones, around 87% seen only once; the top ten take approximately 1.9%. This clone was observed once. The cohort comprised adults aged 18 to 89 years residing in 20 to 30 US areas. Participant-given clinical history determined each cohort assignment. Germline V CDR1 and CDR2: LNHDA, SQIVND (reference sequence). V was pared by 4 bases and J by 8 bases, with 5 bases between. CDR3 length equals 11 residues. This TCR was recovered from a man aged 40-49 years in a cohort exposed to, infected with or recovered from COVID-19 (not recorded which). Sequences were obtained from PBMCs or T cells enriched from blood (not recorded which). The rearrangement joins TRBV19 to TRBJ1-4; tentatively, D is TRBD1 (5 bases). The CDR3 loop reads CASSNREKLFF. The CDR3 DNA reads TGTGCCAGTAGTAACAGGGAAAAACTGTTTTTT. The entire variable domain, with the rest obtained from reference TRBV19 and TRBJ1-4, is as follows: DGGITQSPKYLFRKEGQNVTLSCEQNLNHDAMYWYRQDPGQGLRLIYYSQIVNDFQKGDIAEGYSVSREKKESFPLTVTSAQKNPTAFYLCASSNREKLFFGSGTQLSVL.